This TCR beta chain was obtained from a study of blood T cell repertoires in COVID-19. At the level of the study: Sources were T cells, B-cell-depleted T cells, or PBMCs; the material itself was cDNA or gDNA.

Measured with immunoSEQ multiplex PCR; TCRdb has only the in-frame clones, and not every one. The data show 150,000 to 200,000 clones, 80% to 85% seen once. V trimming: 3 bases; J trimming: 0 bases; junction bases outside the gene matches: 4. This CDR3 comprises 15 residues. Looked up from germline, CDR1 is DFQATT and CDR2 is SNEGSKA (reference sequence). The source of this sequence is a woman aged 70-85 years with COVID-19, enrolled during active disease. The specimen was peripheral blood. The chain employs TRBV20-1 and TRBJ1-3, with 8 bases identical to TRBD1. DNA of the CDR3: TGCAGTGCTAGTCCAGGGGGCTTCTCTGGAAACACCATATATTTT. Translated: CSASPGGFSGNTIYF.